This TCR beta chain derives from a study of T cells in Graves' hyperthyroidism and ophthalmopathy. Study-wide points: Among thyroid clonotypes expanded above 0.001, most also appeared in blood.

Remarks on this clonotype: What it recognizes is unknown.

The source material, RNA transcripts, was used to amplify TCR beta CDR3 regions. An initial round of RT-PCR targeting the TCR CDR3 relied on the HTBI primer set. TCRdb re-called the multiplex PCR reads with MiXCR, one entry per CDR3 protein. The sample holds approximately 600,000 distinct CDR3 sequences; roughly 15% are singletons and the top ten take 3.5% to 4.5%. Around 10 ml fresh peripheral blood yielded the PBMCs. Trimming removed 10 bases from V and 3 bases from J; junction bases left unmatched: 12. The CDR3 runs to 15 residues. Germline V CDR1 and CDR2: ENHRY, SYGVKD. This clonotype was obtained from a woman between 40 and 55 years old with Graves' ophthalmopathy. The specimen was blood. J is TRBJ1-5 and V is TRBV10-3; TRBD1 matches 7 bases. The chain's CDR3 is CATQGTATPNQPQHF. CDR3 coding DNA: TGTGCCACCCAGGGGACAGCAACGCCCAATCAGCCCCAGCATTTT.